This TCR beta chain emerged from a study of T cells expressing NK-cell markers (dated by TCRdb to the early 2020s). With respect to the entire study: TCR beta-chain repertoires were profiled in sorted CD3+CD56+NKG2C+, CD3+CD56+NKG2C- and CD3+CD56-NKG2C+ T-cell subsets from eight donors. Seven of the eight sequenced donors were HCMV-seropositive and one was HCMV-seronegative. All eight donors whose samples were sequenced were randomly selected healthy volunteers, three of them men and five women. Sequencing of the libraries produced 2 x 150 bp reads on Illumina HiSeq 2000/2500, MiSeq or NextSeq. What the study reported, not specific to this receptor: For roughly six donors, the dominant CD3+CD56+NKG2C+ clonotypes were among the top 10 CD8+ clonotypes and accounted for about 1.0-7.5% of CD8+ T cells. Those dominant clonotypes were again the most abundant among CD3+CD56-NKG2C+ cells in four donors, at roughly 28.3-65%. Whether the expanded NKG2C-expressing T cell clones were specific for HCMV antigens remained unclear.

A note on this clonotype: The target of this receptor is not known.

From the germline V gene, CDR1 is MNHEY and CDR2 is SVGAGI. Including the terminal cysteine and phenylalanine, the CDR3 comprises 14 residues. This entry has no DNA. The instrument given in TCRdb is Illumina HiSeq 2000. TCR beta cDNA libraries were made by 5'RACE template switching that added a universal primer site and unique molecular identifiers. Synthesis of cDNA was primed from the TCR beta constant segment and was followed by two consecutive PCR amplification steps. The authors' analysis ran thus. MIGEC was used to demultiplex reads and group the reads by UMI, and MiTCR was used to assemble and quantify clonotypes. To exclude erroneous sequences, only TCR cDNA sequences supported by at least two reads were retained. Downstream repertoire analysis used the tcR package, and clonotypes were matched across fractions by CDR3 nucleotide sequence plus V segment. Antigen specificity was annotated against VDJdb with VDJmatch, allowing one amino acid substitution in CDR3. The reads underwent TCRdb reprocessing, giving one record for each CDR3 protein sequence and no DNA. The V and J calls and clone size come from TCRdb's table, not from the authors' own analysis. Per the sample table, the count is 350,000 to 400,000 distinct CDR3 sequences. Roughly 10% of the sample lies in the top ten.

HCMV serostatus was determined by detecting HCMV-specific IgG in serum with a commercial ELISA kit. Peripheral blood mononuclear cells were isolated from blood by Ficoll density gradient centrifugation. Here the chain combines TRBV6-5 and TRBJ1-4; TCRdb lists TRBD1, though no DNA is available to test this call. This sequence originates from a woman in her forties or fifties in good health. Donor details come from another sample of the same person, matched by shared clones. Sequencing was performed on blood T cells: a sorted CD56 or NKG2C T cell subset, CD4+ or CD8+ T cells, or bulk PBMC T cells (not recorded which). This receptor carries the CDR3 CASSLTGANEKLFF.